This T cell receptor beta chain is drawn from a study of T cells in Graves' hyperthyroidism and ophthalmopathy. Across the study: The blood sample was taken at first diagnosis, before treatment began. Whole-study results and caveats: Median prediction lead before ophthalmopathy onset was 6.5 months with the model.

CDR1 is SQVTM, CDR2 ANQGSEA, per germline. The CDR3 has 12 amino acids. V lost 6 bases to trimming and J lost 8 bases; unmatched junction nucleotides: 5. Amplification targeted TCR beta CDR3 regions from RNA transcripts. First-round RT-PCR targeting the TCR CDR3 was performed with the HTBI primer set. Using its own MiXCR run on the multiplex PCR reads, TCRdb lists one record per CDR3 protein. The sample records 300,000 to 450,000 distinct CDR3 sequences, about a sixth being singletons. Worth noting for this clonotype: What it binds is not known.

Fresh 10 ml peripheral blood yielded PBMCs. Sample: blood. This receptor was identified in a woman in her 30s with Graves' hyperthyroidism that later progressed to Graves' ophthalmopathy. The chain links TRBV29-1 to TRBJ1-4, with 8 bases that match TRBD1. CDR3 amino acids: CSVTGVGEKLFF. As DNA, the CDR3 is TGCAGCGTGACAGGGGTAGGCGAAAAACTGTTTTTT. The variable domain in full, completed from reference TRBV29-1 and TRBJ1-4, reads SAVISQKPSRDICQRGTSLTIQCQVDSQVTMMFWYRQQPGQSLTLIATANQGSEATYESGFVIDKFPISRPNLTFSTLTVSNMSPEDSSIYLCSVTGVGEKLFFGSGTQLSVL.